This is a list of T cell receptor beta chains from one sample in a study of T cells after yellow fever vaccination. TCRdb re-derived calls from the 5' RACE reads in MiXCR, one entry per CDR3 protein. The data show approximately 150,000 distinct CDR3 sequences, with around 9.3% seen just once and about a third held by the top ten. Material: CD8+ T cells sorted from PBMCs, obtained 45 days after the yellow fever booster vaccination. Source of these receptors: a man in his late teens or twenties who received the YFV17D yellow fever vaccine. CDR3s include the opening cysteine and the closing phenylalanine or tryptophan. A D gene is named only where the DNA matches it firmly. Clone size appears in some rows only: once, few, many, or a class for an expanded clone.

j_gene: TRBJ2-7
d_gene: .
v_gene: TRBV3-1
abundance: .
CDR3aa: CASSQDGTYEQYF
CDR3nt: TGTGCCAGCAGCCAAGATGGGACCTACGAGCAGTACTTC

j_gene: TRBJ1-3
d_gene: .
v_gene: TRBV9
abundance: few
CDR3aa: CASSVSANTIYF
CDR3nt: TGTGCCAGCAGCGTATCTGCGAACACCATATATTTT

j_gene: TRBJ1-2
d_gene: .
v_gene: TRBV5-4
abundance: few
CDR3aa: CASTGEQHYGYTF
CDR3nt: TGTGCCTCCACCGGGGAGCAGCACTATGGCTACACCTTC

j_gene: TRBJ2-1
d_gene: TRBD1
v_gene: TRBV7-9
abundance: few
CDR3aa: CASRLGDRAGYNEQFF
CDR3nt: TGTGCCAGCAGACTAGGGGACAGGGCGGGATACAATGAGCAGTTCTTC

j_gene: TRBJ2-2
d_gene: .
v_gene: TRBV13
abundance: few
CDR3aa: CASSYSGPTGELFF
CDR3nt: TGTGCCAGCAGCTATAGCGGCCCAACCGGGGAGCTGTTTTTT

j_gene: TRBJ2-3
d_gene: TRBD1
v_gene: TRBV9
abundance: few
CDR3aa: CASSDRDRDTDTQYF
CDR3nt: TGTGCCAGCAGCGACCGGGACAGGGATACAGATACGCAGTATTTT

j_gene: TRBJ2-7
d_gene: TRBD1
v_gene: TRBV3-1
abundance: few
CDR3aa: CASSHWDRAYEQYF
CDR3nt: TGTGCCAGCAGCCACTGGGACAGGGCCTACGAGCAGTACTTC

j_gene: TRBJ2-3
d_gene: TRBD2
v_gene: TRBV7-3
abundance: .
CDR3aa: CASSRGAGGQLFTDTQYF
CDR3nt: TGTGCCAGCAGCCGGGGAGCGGGGGGGCAATTATTCACAGATACGCAGTATTTT

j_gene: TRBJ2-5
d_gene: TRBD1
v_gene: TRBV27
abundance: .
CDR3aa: CASSHRQGGETQYF
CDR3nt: TGTGCCAGCAGTCATAGACAGGGTGGGGAGACCCAGTACTTC

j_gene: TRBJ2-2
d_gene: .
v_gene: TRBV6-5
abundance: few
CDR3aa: CASSYIALGTGELFF
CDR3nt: TGTGCCAGCAGTTACATAGCGCTCGGGACCGGGGAGCTGTTTTTT

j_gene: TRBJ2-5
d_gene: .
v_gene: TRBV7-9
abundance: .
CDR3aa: CASSPRDGGHQETQYF
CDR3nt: TGTGCCAGCAGCCCAAGGGACGGTGGTCACCAAGAGACCCAGTACTTC

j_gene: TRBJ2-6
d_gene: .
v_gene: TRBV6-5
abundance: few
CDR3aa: CASSYSASSGANVLTF
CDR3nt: TGTGCCAGCAGTTACTCCGCCAGCTCTGGGGCCAACGTCCTGACTTTC

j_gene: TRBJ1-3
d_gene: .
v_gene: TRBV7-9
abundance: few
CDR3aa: CASSLLGDLEDTIYF
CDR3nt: TGTGCCAGCAGCTTACTTGGGGATCTCGAGGACACCATATATTTT

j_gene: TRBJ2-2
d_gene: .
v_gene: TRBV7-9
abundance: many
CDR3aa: CASSFWGPNTGELFF
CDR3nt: TGTGCCAGCAGCTTTTGGGGGCCAAACACCGGGGAGCTGTTTTTT

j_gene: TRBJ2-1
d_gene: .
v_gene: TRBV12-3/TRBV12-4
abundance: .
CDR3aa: CASSPTRNEGGVDEQFF
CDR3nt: TGTGCCAGCAGTCCCACGAGAAATGAGGGGGGCGTCGATGAGCAGTTCTTC

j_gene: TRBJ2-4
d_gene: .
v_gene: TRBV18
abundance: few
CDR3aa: CASSPRALGLMKNIQYF
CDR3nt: TGTGCCAGCTCACCACGGGCTTTGGGACTCATGAAAAACATTCAGTACTTC

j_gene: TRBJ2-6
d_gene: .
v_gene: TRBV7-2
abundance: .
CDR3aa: CASSPHTGANVLTF
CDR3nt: TGTGCCAGCAGCCCCCACACTGGGGCCAACGTCCTGACTTTC

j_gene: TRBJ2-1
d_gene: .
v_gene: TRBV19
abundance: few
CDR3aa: CASQTERTNNEQFF
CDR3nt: TGTGCCAGTCAAACAGAACGTACAAACAATGAGCAGTTCTTC

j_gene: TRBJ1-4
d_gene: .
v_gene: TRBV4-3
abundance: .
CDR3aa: CASSPTWASGEKLFF
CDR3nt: TGCGCCAGCAGCCCCACGTGGGCGTCGGGCGAAAAACTGTTTTTT

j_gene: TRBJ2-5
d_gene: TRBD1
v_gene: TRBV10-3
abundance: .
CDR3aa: CAISETDRVLETQYF
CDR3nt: TGTGCCATCAGTGAGACGGACAGGGTCCTCGAGACCCAGTACTTC

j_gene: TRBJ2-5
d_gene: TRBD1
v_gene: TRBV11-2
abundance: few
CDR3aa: CASSLFAHGTEKETQYF
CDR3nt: TGTGCCAGCAGCTTATTCGCCCACGGGACAGAGAAAGAGACCCAGTACTTC

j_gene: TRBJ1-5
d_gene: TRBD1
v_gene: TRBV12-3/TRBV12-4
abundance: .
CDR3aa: CASSPSGTGGNQPQHF
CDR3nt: TGTGCCAGCAGCCCATCCGGGACAGGCGGCAATCAGCCCCAGCATTTT

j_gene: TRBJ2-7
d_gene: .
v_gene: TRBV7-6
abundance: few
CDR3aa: CASSLADGYYEQYF
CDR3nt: TGTGCCAGCAGCTTGGCGGACGGATACTACGAGCAGTACTTC

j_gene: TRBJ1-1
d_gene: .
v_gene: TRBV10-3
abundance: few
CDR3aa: CAISGTTGNTEAFF
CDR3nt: TGTGCCATCAGTGGGACGACAGGGAACACTGAAGCTTTCTTT

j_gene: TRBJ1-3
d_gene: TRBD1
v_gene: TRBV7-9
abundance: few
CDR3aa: CASSPSYRGAGNTIYF
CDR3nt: TGTGCCAGCAGCCCCTCGTACAGGGGCGCGGGAAACACCATATATTTT

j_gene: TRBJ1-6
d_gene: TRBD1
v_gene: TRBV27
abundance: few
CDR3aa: CASRPGGDGSPLHF
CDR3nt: TGTGCCAGCAGGCCAGGGGGCGATGGTTCACCCCTCCACTTT

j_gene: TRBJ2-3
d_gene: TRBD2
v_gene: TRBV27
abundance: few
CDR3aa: CASSLGLVSDTQYF
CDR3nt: TGTGCCAGCAGTCTGGGACTAGTTTCGGATACGCAGTATTTT

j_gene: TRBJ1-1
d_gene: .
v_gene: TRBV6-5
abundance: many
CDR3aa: CASSYELLGNTEAFF
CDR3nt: TGTGCCAGCAGTTACGAGTTGCTGGGGAACACTGAAGCTTTCTTT

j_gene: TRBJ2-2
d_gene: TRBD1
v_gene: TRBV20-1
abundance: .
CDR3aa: CSARDRQGAGIGTGELFF
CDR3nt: TGCAGTGCTAGAGATCGACAGGGGGCAGGGATAGGCACCGGGGAGCTGTTTTTT